The 7 T cell receptor beta chains below come from one sample, sequenced in a study of T cells after yellow fever vaccination. TCRdb ran MiXCR on the 5' RACE reads and lists one entry per CDR3 protein. The sample holds around 590,000 distinct CDR3 sequences, approximately 13% seen once. The specimen comprised PBMCs, sampled on the day of the yellow fever booster vaccination. These TCRs come from a man under 40 who received the YFV17D yellow fever vaccine.

This clonotype was detected only a few times. V is TRBV29-1 and J is TRBJ1-2; D perhaps matches TRBD1 (5 bases). V shed 5 bases and J shed 3 bases, with 13 bases lying between them. The germline V gene encodes CDR1 SQVTM and CDR2 ANQGSEA. There are 13 residues in the CDR3. DNA of the CDR3: TGCAGCGTTCTGCAGCAGGGTGACTATGGCTACACCTTC. Protein: CSVLQQGDYGYTF.

This clonotype was detected a few times. The chain joins TRBV19 to TRBJ1-1, with unresolved D. V lost 6 bases and J 1 base, leaving 12 bases between the germline ends. The germline V gene encodes CDR1 LNHDA and CDR2 SQIVND (reference sequence). The CDR3 runs to 14 residues. The CDR3 DNA is TGTGCCAGTAGCCCCGTTCTACAGAACACTGAAGCTTTCTTT. Translating it yields CASSPVLQNTEAFF.

This clonotype was detected a few times. This chain links TRBV24-1 with TRBJ2-1, with D maybe TRBD1 (5 bases). The V end was cut by 3 bases, the J end by 5 bases, with 19 bases between. Germline V gene data show CDR1 as KGHDR and CDR2 as SFDVKD. The CDR3 has 17 amino acids. Here the CDR3 DNA reads TGTGCCACCAGTGATCCCCTTAGGGCAGGGAACAACAATGAGCAGTTCTTC. Its protein is CATSDPLRAGNNNEQFF.

The chain employs TRBV4-3 and TRBJ2-1; D assignment may be TRBD1 or TRBD2 (5 bases each). V was shortened by 4 bases and J by 9 bases, with 16 bases between the two germline ends. Germline assignment: CDR1 LGHNA and CDR2 YSLEER. The CDR3 covers 14 residues. The CDR3 DNA reads TGCGCCAGCAGCCTCCGGGACCCTTCTGCTGAGCAGTTCTTC. Its translation: CASSLRDPSAEQFF.

There are a few counts of this clonotype. In nucleotides, the CDR3 is TGCGCCAGCAGTGAGGGGACTTCCAGCTCCTACGAGCAGTACTTC. It is translated as CASSEGTSSSYEQYF. The chain combines TRBV10-2 with TRBJ2-7; possibly TRBD2 for D (6 bases). V was clipped by 2 bases and J by 0 bases, with 11 bases between them. From germline, CDR1 is WSHSY and CDR2 SAAADI. There are 15 residues in the CDR3.

This clonotype was observed a handful of times. The rearrangement links TRBV20-1 to TRBJ2-1, with 14 bases fitting TRBD2. Germline trimming cut 5 bases from V and 6 bases from J; bases unmatched to any gene: 15. Germline CDR1 and CDR2: DFQATT and SNEGSKA (reference sequence). CDR3 length equals 18 residues. CDR3 nucleotides: TGCAGTGCTGGGGACACCCGGACTAGCGGGAGGCCCCTCAATGAGCAGTTCTTC. Translated, it gives CSAGDTRTSGRPLNEQFF.

This clonotype was counted only a few times. This chain joins TRBV29-1 and TRBJ2-7; TRBD2 matches 7 bases. Germline CDR1 and CDR2: SQVTM and ANQGSEA. J lost 3 bases, V lost 5 bases, and 4 bases had no gene match. The CDR3 contains 12 residues. The CDR3 DNA follows: TGCAGCGTTTCCTTAGCGGGCTACGAGCAGTACTTC. The encoded protein is CSVSLAGYEQYF.